The source of this T cell receptor (beta chain) is a study of T-cell memory formation after mild COVID-19. This CDR3 is 12 amino acids long. Trimming took 5 bases from V and 6 from J, leaving 10 bases between them. TCRdb re-analysed the 5' RACE reads in MiXCR, keeping a single row per CDR3 protein. This table holds around 320,000 distinct CDR3 sequences, approximately 19% found once. On this clonotype: Its antigen is currently unknown.

Whole-study findings and limits: Day 15 to 85 contracting clones showed balanced CD4/CD8; later expanders leaned CD4+.

The sequence derives from a man in his late teens or twenties who had mild COVID-19 (a few samples of this study predate the infection). Cell type and time point are not known. This rearrangement joins TRBV12-3 or TRBV12-4 to TRBJ1-2, with unresolved D. The sample taken for sequencing was PBMCs or a T cell subset sorted from them (not recorded which). CDR3 sequence reads: CASSTDWDGYTF. The CDR3 region has the DNA TGTGCCAGCAGTACCGATTGGGATGGCTACACCTTC.